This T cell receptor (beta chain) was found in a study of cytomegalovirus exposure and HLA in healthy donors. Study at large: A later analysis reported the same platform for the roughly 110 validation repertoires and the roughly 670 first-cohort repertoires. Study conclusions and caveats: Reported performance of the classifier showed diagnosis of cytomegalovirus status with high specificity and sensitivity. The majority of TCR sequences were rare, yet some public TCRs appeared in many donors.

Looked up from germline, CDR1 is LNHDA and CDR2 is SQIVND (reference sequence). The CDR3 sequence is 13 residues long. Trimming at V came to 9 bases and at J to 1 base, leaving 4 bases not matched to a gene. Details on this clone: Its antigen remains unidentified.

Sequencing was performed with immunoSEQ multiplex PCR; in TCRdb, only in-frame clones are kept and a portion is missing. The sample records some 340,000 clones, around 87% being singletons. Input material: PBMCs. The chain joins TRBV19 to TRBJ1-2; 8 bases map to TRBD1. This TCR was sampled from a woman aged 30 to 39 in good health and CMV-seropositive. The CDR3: CASETGVNYGYTF. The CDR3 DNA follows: TGTGCCAGCGAGACAGGGGTTAACTATGGCTACACCTTC.